This is a list of T cell receptor beta chains from one sample in a study of beta chain features in type 1 diabetes. Here immunoSEQ multiplex PCR was the method, and the copy in TCRdb shows in-frame clones only, minus some. The sample lists 220,000 or so clones, roughly two thirds occurring once. The sample comprised naive CD4+ T cells from blood. The source is a man aged 30 to 45 in good health. The CDR3 runs from the conserved cysteine through the conserved F or W. A D gene is named only where the DNA matches it firmly. Clone size is stated in some rows and not others, as once, few, many or a class when expanded.

j_call,v_call,clone_size,d_call,cdr3_aa,cdr3_nt
TRBJ2-5,TRBV5-1,.,.,CASSLGVSGNQETQYF,TGCGCCAGCAGCTTAGGAGTTTCCGGCAATCAAGAGACCCAGTACTTC
TRBJ2-7,TRBV29-1,.,TRBD2,CSVELGLTERQQYF,TGCAGCGTTGAATTGGGACTAACCGAACGGCAGCAGTACTTC
TRBJ2-6,TRBV11-2,.,.,CATDGSSGANVLTF,TGTGCCACGGACGGGAGCTCTGGGGCCAACGTCCTGACTTTC
TRBJ2-3,TRBV29-1,.,.,CSVGRGSAGDTQYF,TGCAGCGTTGGCCGAGGGTCGGCCGGAGATACGCAGTATTTT
TRBJ2-1,TRBV9,.,TRBD2,CASRSGSGGYNEQFF,TGTGCCAGCCGGTCTGGTAGCGGGGGTTACAATGAGCAGTTCTTC
TRBJ2-5,TRBV29-1,.,.,CSVGGGASSGETQYF,TGCAGCGTTGGAGGTGGGGCCTCGAGCGGAGAGACCCAGTACTTC
TRBJ2-7,TRBV29-1,.,TRBD1,CSGTGSPGEQYF,TGCAGCGGGACAGGATCTCCCGGGGAGCAGTACTTC
TRBJ2-5,TRBV29-1,few,.,CSAHDHQETQYF,TGCAGCGCACACGACCACCAAGAGACCCAGTACTTC
TRBJ2-7,TRBV29-1,.,.,CSVEMAPAREQYF,TGCAGCGTTGAAATGGCCCCGGCTCGGGAGCAGTACTTC
TRBJ2-7,TRBV15,few,.,CATSRDSGSSYEQYF,TGTGCCACCAGCAGAGATTCTGGATCCTCCTACGAGCAGTACTTC
TRBJ1-5,TRBV16,.,.,CASSQFRGGPQHF,TGTGCCAGCAGCCAATTTAGAGGGGGGCCCCAGCATTTT
TRBJ2-1,TRBV4-2,few,TRBD1,CASSLVRTGWDEQFF,TGTGCCAGCAGCCTTGTCCGGACAGGGTGGGATGAGCAGTTCTTC
TRBJ2-1,TRBV6-5,few,TRBD1,CASSKNGQGANEQFF,TGTGCCAGCAGTAAAAACGGACAGGGGGCGAATGAGCAGTTCTTC
TRBJ2-1,TRBV9,.,.,CASSVGGSDNEQFF,TGTGCCAGCAGCGTAGGTGGTAGCGACAATGAGCAGTTCTTC
TRBJ1-2,TRBV30,.,.,CAWSVHKGHTF,TGTGCCTGGAGTGTACATAAAGGGCACACCTTC
TRBJ2-4,TRBV9,.,TRBD2,CASSALPPLAGGDIQYF,TGTGCCAGCAGCGCCCTCCCCCCACTAGCGGGGGGAGACATTCAGTACTTC
TRBJ2-5,TRBV5-1,.,.,CASSPVGRQETQYF,TGCGCCAGCAGCCCTGTCGGCAGGCAAGAGACCCAGTACTTC
TRBJ2-1,TRBV30,.,TRBD2,CAWRGLLHDEQFF,TGTGCCTGGAGGGGACTACTTCACGATGAGCAGTTCTTC
TRBJ2-5,TRBV11-2,.,.,CASSPDRGLIQETQYF,TGTGCCAGCAGTCCTGACAGAGGGCTTATCCAAGAGACCCAGTACTTC
TRBJ2-3,TRBV11-2,.,TRBD2,CASTPGLAGGRDTQYF,TGTGCCAGCACCCCGGGACTAGCGGGAGGTAGAGATACGCAGTATTTT
TRBJ1-6,TRBV2,once,TRBD1,CASNQRQGYSPLHF,TGTGCCAGCAATCAGAGACAGGGATATTCACCCCTCCACTTT
TRBJ2-1,TRBV29-1,.,.,CSVGSIEQFF,TGCAGCGTTGGTAGCATTGAGCAGTTCTTC
TRBJ2-1,TRBV30,.,.,CAWSVRGPPWDEQFF,TGTGCCTGGAGTGTACGTGGCCCGCCCTGGGATGAGCAGTTCTTC
TRBJ2-1,TRBV5-4,.,.,CASSLDGVGEQFF,TGTGCCAGCAGCCTCGACGGGGTAGGTGAGCAGTTCTTC
TRBJ2-4,TRBV19,once,.,CASSTSSRAGVQNIQYF,TGTGCCAGTAGTACTTCATCGCGAGCAGGGGTTCAAAACATTCAGTACTTC
TRBJ2-7,TRBV7-9,.,TRBD1,CASSPSGTGGEQYF,TGTGCCAGCAGCCCCTCCGGGACAGGGGGCGAGCAGTACTTC
TRBJ1-6,TRBV15,few,.,CATSRANSPLHF,TGTGCCACCAGCAGGGCTAATTCACCCCTCCACTTT
TRBJ2-3,TRBV27,.,.,CASSLRLSVDTQYF,TGTGCCAGCAGTTTACGACTTAGCGTAGATACGCAGTATTTT
TRBJ1-5,TRBV30,.,.,CAWNRGNQPQHF,TGTGCCTGGAACCGCGGTAATCAGCCCCAGCATTTT
TRBJ1-2,TRBV29-1,.,.,CSVSDAGGYGYTF,TGCAGCGTCTCAGACGCAGGCGGCTATGGCTACACCTTC
TRBJ1-5,TRBV30,.,.,CAWSSTRGYQPQHF,TGTGCCTGGAGTTCTACTAGGGGGTACCAGCCCCAGCATTTT
TRBJ1-1,TRBV10-2,.,.,CASLIVGMNTEAFF,TGCGCCAGCCTAATAGTAGGGATGAACACTGAAGCTTTCTTT
TRBJ2-1,TRBV9,.,.,CASSDSGSSYNEQFF,TGTGCCAGCAGCGATAGCGGAAGCTCCTACAATGAGCAGTTCTTC
TRBJ1-6,TRBV6-6,.,.,CASSYSDSPLHF,TGTGCCAGCAGTTATAGCGATTCACCCCTCCACTTT
TRBJ2-1,TRBV30,once,.,CAWKGTVNEQFF,TGTGCCTGGAAGGGGACTGTTAATGAGCAGTTCTTC
TRBJ1-6,TRBV25-1,.,TRBD1,CASSEQGQSNSPLHF,TGTGCCAGCAGTGAACAGGGACAGAGTAATTCACCCCTCCACTTT
TRBJ1-5,TRBV7-9,.,.,CASTEGVSNQPQHF,TGTGCCAGCACTGAAGGGGTCAGCAATCAGCCCCAGCATTTT
TRBJ2-1,TRBV9,.,.,CASSARSDEQFF,TGTGCCAGCAGCGCACGTAGCGATGAGCAGTTCTTC
TRBJ2-1,TRBV28,.,TRBD1,CASSLWAGGNEQFF,TGTGCCAGCAGTTTATGGGCAGGGGGCAATGAGCAGTTCTTC
TRBJ1-1,TRBV7-2,few,.,CASSLYRESEAFF,TGTGCCAGCAGCTTATACAGGGAATCTGAAGCTTTCTTT
TRBJ2-5,TRBV25-1,.,TRBD2,CASTLAGEETQYF,TGTGCCAGCACTCTAGCGGGAGAAGAGACCCAGTACTTC
TRBJ2-1,TRBV30,.,.,CAWSIHGSYNEQFF,TGTGCCTGGAGTATCCATGGCTCCTACAATGAGCAGTTCTTC
TRBJ2-7,TRBV29-1,once,TRBD1,CSVGPRTGIHEQYF,TGCAGCGTTGGACCTCGGACAGGGATCCACGAGCAGTACTTC
TRBJ2-3,TRBV27,.,TRBD1,CASSPGQVLGDTQYF,TGTGCCAGCAGTCCGGGACAGGTGCTCGGAGATACGCAGTATTTT
TRBJ1-2,TRBV25-1,few,.,CASGEGYGYTF,TGTGCCAGCGGGGAGGGCTATGGCTACACCTTC
TRBJ2-1,TRBV14,.,.,CASSQTQGSYNEQFF,TGTGCCAGCAGCCAAACGCAGGGGTCCTACAATGAGCAGTTCTTC
TRBJ2-3,TRBV30,.,TRBD2,CAWSWPSGSTDTQYF,TGTGCCTGGAGTTGGCCTAGCGGGAGCACAGATACGCAGTATTTT
TRBJ2-7,TRBV6-5,.,TRBD2,CASSSPGLKYEQYF,TGTGCCAGCAGTTCACCGGGACTAAAGTACGAGCAGTACTTC
TRBJ2-5,TRBV6-6,once,.,CASSYSGTEETQYF,TGTGCCAGCAGTTACTCTGGGACCGAAGAGACCCAGTACTTC
TRBJ2-2,TRBV30,.,.,CAWSVLSTGELFF,TGTGCCTGGAGTGTCCTCTCCACCGGGGAGCTGTTTTTT
TRBJ2-3,TRBV6-5,.,.,CASSVGQTYTDTQYF,TGTGCCAGCAGTGTCGGACAGACCTACACAGATACGCAGTATTTT